A single sample gave rise to the 23 T cell receptor beta chains below, sequenced in a study of blood T cell repertoires in COVID-19. Some clones are missing from TCRdb's copy, which holds only in-frame ones; the method was immunoSEQ multiplex PCR. Of about 200,000 clones listed, roughly 84% are singletons. Sequenced input: peripheral blood. The receptors shown here come from a man in his fifties or sixties with COVID-19, enrolled during active disease.

V usage is TRBV30 and J usage is TRBJ1-2; unclear D gene. This CDR3 is built from 12 residues. V gave up 2 bases and J gave up 1 base, with 5 bases separating them. CDR1 and CDR2 from the germline V gene are GTSNPN and SVGIG (reference sequence). As DNA, the CDR3 is TGTGCCTGGAGTCTCGTTAACTATGGCTACACCTTC. It translates to CAWSLVNYGYTF.

The genes are TRBV6-4 and TRBJ1-2; D ambiguous. The germline V gene encodes CDR1 MRHNA and CDR2 SNTAGT. The CDR3 extends over 15 amino acids. Trimming removed 4 bases from V and 4 bases from J, with 16 bases in between. The CDR3, as DNA: TGTGCCAGCAGTGCTGAGCGCGGGGTCGGCTATGGCTACACCTTC. This gives the protein CASSAERGVGYGYTF.

This rearrangement joins TRBV6-2 or TRBV6-3 to TRBJ2-3, with D tentatively TRBD1 or TRBD2 (5 bases each). Trimming stripped 6 bases from V and 3 bases from J, with 16 bases between. Germline-derived CDR1 and CDR2 are MNHEY and SVGEGT. The CDR3 is 15 amino acids. Here the CDR3 reads CASSGIGAGTDTQYF. The CDR3 DNA is TGTGCCAGCAGCGGGATAGGGGCTGGAACAGATACGCAGTATTTT.

This chain joins TRBV6-5 and TRBJ1-1; D call uncertain. CDR3 length equals 13 residues. Per the germline V gene, CDR1 is MNHEY and CDR2 is SVGAGI. With 0 bases removed from V and 4 bases from J, the gap between germline ends came to 6 bases. The CDR3 DNA is TGTGCCAGCAGTTACTCGAGGTCCACTGAAGCTTTCTTT. This sequence encodes CASSYSRSTEAFF.

On this clone: The junction shows a germline mismatch at one end, possibly a read error. The chain recombines TRBV3-1 (or the pseudogene TRBV3-2) with TRBJ2-5; the match to TRBD1 covers 11 bases. Germline V gene sequence: CDR1 LGHDT, CDR2 YNNKEL (reference sequence). The length of the CDR3 is 16 residues. The CDR3 sequence: CASRQGQGAGRETQYF. CDR3 nucleotides: TGTGCCAGCAGACAAGGACAGGGGGCCGGACGAGAGACCCAGTACTTC.

V and J are TRBV7-3 and TRBJ2-3; D is possibly TRBD2 (6 bases). This CDR3 has 14 amino acids. CDR1 SGHTA and CDR2 FQGTGA come from the germline V gene. Trimming cost V 4 bases and J 0 bases, with 8 bases left between them. The CDR3 nucleotides are TGTGCCAGCAGCTCCGGGACTAGCACAGATACGCAGTATTTT. Its protein product is CASSSGTSTDTQYF. Combining the CDR3 with reference TRBV7-3 and TRBJ2-3 gives the whole variable domain GAGVSQTPSNKVTEKGKYVELRCDPISGHTALYWYRQSLGQGPEFLIYFQGTGAADDSGLPNDRFFAVRPEGSVSTLKIQRTERGDSAVYLCASSSGTSTDTQYFGPGTRLTVL.

J is TRBJ1-2 and V is TRBV6-5, with TRBD1 matching over 7 bases. Germline loops: CDR1 MNHEY, CDR2 SVGAGI. Losses at the gene ends were 5 bases for V and 6 bases for J; bases not matched to a gene: 6. The CDR3 loop spans 13 amino acids. The CDR3 sequence: CASSTDRVNGYTF. DNA for the CDR3: TGTGCCAGCAGTACAGACAGGGTTAATGGCTACACCTTC.

The chain combines TRBV18 with TRBJ1-3, with 7 bases aligning to TRBD1. Germline trimming cut 2 bases from V and 0 bases from J; bases unmatched to any gene: 7. CDR3 length equals 17 residues. Germline CDR1 is KGHSH and CDR2 is LQKENI. This CDR3 reads CASSPLTGPSSGNTIYF. The CDR3 DNA reads as TGTGCCAGCTCACCATTGACAGGGCCCAGCTCTGGAAACACCATATATTTT.

J is TRBJ2-2 and V is TRBV5-1, with 14 bases that match TRBD2. This CDR3 has 15 amino acids. V gave up 4 bases and J gave up 6 bases; unmatched junction bases: 2. Germline CDR1 is SGHRS and CDR2 is YFSETQ. Here the CDR3 reads CASSPGLAGAGELFF. DNA for the CDR3: TGCGCCAGCAGCCCGGGACTAGCGGGAGCCGGGGAGCTGTTTTTT.

J is TRBJ2-3 and V is TRBV6-5; D ambiguous. The CDR3 is made up of 12 amino acids. The germline V and J ends were trimmed by 4 bases and 3 bases, with 5 bases remaining between them. Germline V lookup: CDR1 MNHEY, CDR2 SVGAGI. CDR3 in DNA: TGTGCCAGCAGTTCGTATACAGATACGCAGTATTTT. Protein product: CASSSYTDTQYF.

This chain uses TRBV5-8 with TRBJ1-5; 7 bases line up with TRBD1. The germline CDR1 and CDR2 sequences are SGHTS and YDEGEE. The CDR3 spans 16 residues. The ends lost 4 bases at V and 3 bases at J; junction bases unmatched: 10. In DNA form, the CDR3 reads TGTGCCAGCAGCGGTTACGGGACAGCCGACAATCAGCCCCAGCATTTT. Its translation is CASSGYGTADNQPQHF.

V and J are TRBV19 and TRBJ2-2; 15 positions match TRBD2. V lost 10 bases, J lost 1 base, and 13 bases stayed unmatched. The CDR3 extends over 19 amino acids. Germline-derived CDR1 and CDR2 are LNHDA and SQIVND (reference sequence). The CDR3 sequence is CATSVGLAGGSVNTGELFF. DNA for the CDR3: TGTGCCACCTCCGTGGGACTAGCGGGAGGTTCGGTGAACACCGGGGAGCTGTTTTTT.

This chain connects TRBV19 to TRBJ1-4; 8 bases align to TRBD1. Germline trimming cut 4 bases from V and 7 bases from J; bases unmatched to any gene: 5. CDR3 length: 14 amino acids. In germline, CDR1 is LNHDA, CDR2 SQIVND (reference sequence). The CDR3, as DNA: TGTGCCAGTAGTACGCAGGGGGCGCCTGAAAAACTGTTTTTT. This sequence encodes CASSTQGAPEKLFF. Full variable domain (outside the CDR3, taken from reference TRBV19 and TRBJ1-4): DGGITQSPKYLFRKEGQNVTLSCEQNLNHDAMYWYRQDPGQGLRLIYYSQIVNDFQKGDIAEGYSVSREKKESFPLTVTSAQKNPTAFYLCASSTQGAPEKLFFGSGTQLSVL.

Note on this clone: The sample has other DNA sequences that encode this CDR3 too. This chain joins TRBV9 and TRBJ2-7; 11 bases map to TRBD1. The CDR3 is 15 amino acids. In germline, CDR1 is SGDLS, CDR2 YYNGEE. V was clipped by 2 bases and J by 1 base; unmatched bases: 2. CDR3 loop: CASSVGTGGSYEQYF. CDR3 DNA: TGTGCCAGCAGCGTGGGGACAGGGGGTTCCTACGAGCAGTACTTC.

The genes are TRBV7-2 and TRBJ2-1; 10 bases are a match to TRBD2. CDR1 is SGHTA and CDR2 is FQGNSA in the germline V gene. This CDR3 is 16 amino acids long. The ends lost 5 bases at V and 2 bases at J; junction bases unmatched: 6. The CDR3 is CASSTQRGGAYNEQFF. CDR3 coding DNA: TGTGCCAGCAGCACCCAGCGGGGGGGAGCCTACAATGAGCAGTTCTTC.

The chain employs TRBV6-5 and TRBJ2-7, with D perhaps TRBD1 (6 bases). There are 13 residues in the CDR3. From germline, CDR1 is MNHEY and CDR2 SVGAGI. The V end was cut by 7 bases, the J end by 3 bases, with 13 bases between. CDR3 sequence (DNA): TGTGCCAGCACCGCGGACAGCCTCTACGAGCAGTACTTC. It encodes CASTADSLYEQYF.

This clone was seen a single time. The chain is built from TRBV11-1 and TRBJ2-2; 7 nucleotides line up with TRBD1. In germline, CDR1 is SGHAT, CDR2 FQDESV (reference sequence). V gave up 5 bases and J gave up 4 bases; unmatched junction bases: 7. This CDR3 region has 15 residues. CDR3 DNA: TGTGCCAGCAGCCACCGGGACAGCCTCACCGGGGAGCTGTTTTTT. Encoded protein: CASSHRDSLTGELFF.

The J gene is TRBJ1-6, the V gene TRBV2; TRBD1 aligns across 8 bases. Per the germline V gene, CDR1 is SNHLY and CDR2 is FYNNEI. The CDR3 contains 13 residues. V lost 10 bases and J lost 9; bases outside the gene matches: 8. The CDR3 sequence is CANPDREGSPLHF. Written as DNA, the CDR3 is TGTGCCAATCCGGACAGGGAGGGTTCACCCCTCCACTTT. Full variable domain (outside the CDR3, taken from reference TRBV2 and TRBJ1-6): EPEVTQTPSHQVTQMGQEVILRCVPISNHLYFYWYRQILGQKVEFLVSFYNNEISEKSEIFDDQFSVERPDGSNFTLKIRSTKLEDSAMYFCANPDREGSPLHFGNGTRLTVT.

The chain carries TRBV9 and TRBJ1-6; possibly TRBD1 for D (5 bases). CDR3 length: 16 residues. V lost 0 bases and J 3 bases, leaving 10 bases between the germline ends. Germline V gene data show CDR1 as SGDLS and CDR2 as YYNGEE. This CDR3 is CASSVAQDIYNSPLHF. For the CDR3, the DNA is TGTGCCAGCAGCGTAGCCCAGGACATCTATAATTCACCCCTCCACTTT.

The chain joins TRBV3-1 (or the pseudogene TRBV3-2) to TRBJ2-3; the match to TRBD2 covers 7 bases. The ends lost 6 bases at V and 6 bases at J; junction bases unmatched: 9. This CDR3 region has 14 residues. Germline lookup yields CDR1 LGHDT and CDR2 YNNKEL (reference sequence). CDR3 region: CASRSDGSGDTQYF. The DNA of the CDR3 is TGTGCCAGCAGGAGCGATGGTAGCGGGGATACGCAGTATTTT.

The chain has TRBV9 and TRBJ1-1; no clear D gene. Germline CDR1 SGDLS, CDR2 YYNGEE. The CDR3 length is 14 residues. V lost 7 bases to trimming and J lost 4 bases, with 17 bases between them. The CDR3 protein is CASAPSPGITEAFF. The CDR3 nucleotides read TGTGCCAGCGCCCCGAGCCCTGGTATCACTGAAGCTTTCTTT.

V gene TRBV18 combines with J gene TRBJ2-5; no clear D gene. The CDR3 is 13 residues long. Germline V gene sequence: CDR1 KGHSH, CDR2 LQKENI. The V end lost 6 bases, the J end lost 2 bases, and 10 bases lay between the germline ends. In nucleotides, the CDR3 is TGTGCCAGCTCTCAGGATCAACAAGAGACCCAGTACTTC. Translating it yields CASSQDQQETQYF.

The rearrangement links TRBV19 to TRBJ2-1; 14 bases match TRBD2. The germline V gene encodes CDR1 LNHDA and CDR2 SQIVND (reference sequence). After removal of 5 bases from V and 4 bases from J, the junction contained 4 bases not matched to a gene. The CDR3 is 16 amino acids. CDR3 sequence: CASSFRLAGGYNEQFF. CDR3 coding DNA: TGTGCCAGTAGTTTTAGACTAGCGGGAGGGTACAATGAGCAGTTCTTC.